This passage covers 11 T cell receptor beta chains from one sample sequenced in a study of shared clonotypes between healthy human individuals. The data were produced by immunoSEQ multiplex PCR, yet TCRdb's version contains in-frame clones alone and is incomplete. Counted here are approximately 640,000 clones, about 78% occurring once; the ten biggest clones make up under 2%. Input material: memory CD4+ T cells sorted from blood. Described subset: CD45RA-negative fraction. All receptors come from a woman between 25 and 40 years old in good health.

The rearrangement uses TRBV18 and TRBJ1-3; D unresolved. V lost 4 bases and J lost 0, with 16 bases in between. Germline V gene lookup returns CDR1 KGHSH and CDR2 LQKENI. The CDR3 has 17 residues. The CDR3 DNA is TGTGCCAGCTCACGGGCTGTTCAAGGGAGCTCTGGAAACACCATATATTTT. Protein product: CASSRAVQGSSGNTIYF.

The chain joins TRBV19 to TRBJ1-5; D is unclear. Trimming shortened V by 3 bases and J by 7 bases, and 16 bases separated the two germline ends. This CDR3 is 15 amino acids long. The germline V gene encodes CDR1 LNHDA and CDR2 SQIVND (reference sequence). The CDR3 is CASSITGGLSQPQHF. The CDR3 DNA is TGTGCCAGTAGTATCACCGGAGGTCTGAGCCAGCCCCAGCATTTT.

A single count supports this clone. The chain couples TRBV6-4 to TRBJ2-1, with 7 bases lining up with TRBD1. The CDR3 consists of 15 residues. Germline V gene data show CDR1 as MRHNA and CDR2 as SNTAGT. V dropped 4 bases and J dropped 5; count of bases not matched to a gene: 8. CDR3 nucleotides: TGTGCCAGCAGTGTCCGGGACAGCGGAAACAATGAGCAGTTCTTC. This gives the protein CASSVRDSGNNEQFF.

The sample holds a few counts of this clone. In DNA form, the CDR3 reads TGTGCCAGCAGCCCCGAGCGGGAGGGGATAGGGCAGCAGTACTTC. Amino acids: CASSPEREGIGQQYF. The chain combines TRBV6-6 with TRBJ2-7, with 10 bases lining up with TRBD2. V lost 6 bases to trimming and J lost 8 bases; unmatched junction nucleotides: 13. Germline assignment: CDR1 MNHNY and CDR2 SVGAGI (reference sequence). CDR3 length equals 15 residues.

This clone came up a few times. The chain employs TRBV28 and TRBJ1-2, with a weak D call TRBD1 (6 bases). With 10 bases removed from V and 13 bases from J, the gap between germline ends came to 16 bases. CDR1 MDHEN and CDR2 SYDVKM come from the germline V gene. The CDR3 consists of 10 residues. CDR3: CATSPGAPTF. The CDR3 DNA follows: TGTGCCACTTCACCGGGGGCACCCACCTTC.

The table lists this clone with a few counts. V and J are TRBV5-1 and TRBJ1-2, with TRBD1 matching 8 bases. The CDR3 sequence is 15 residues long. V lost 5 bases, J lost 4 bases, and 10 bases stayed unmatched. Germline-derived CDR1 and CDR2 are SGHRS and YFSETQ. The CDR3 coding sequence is TGCGCCAGCAGTCAAGGACAGGGTGGTGGCTATGGCTACACCTTC. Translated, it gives CASSQGQGGGYGYTF.

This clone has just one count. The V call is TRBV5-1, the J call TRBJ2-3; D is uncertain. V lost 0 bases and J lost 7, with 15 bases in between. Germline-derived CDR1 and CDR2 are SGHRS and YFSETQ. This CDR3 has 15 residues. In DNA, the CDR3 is TGCGCCAGCAGCTTGGCCCCCGATATGTACAATACGCAGTATTTT. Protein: CASSLAPDMYNTQYF. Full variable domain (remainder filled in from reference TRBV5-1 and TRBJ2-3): KAGVTQTPRYLIKTRGQQVTLSCSPISGHRSVSWYQQTPGQGLQFLFEYFSETQRNKGNFPGRFSGRQFSNSRSEMNVSTLELGDSALYLCASSLAPDMYNTQYFGPGTRLTVL.

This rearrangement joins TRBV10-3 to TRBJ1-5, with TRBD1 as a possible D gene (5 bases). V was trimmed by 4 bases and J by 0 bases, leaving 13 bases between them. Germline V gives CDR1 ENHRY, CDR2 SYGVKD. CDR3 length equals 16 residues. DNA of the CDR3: TGTGCCATCAGTGTGGGGCAGCGTGATAGCAATCAGCCCCAGCATTTT. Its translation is CAISVGQRDSNQPQHF.

This chain's CDR3 is CASKAPLNQPQHF. The DNA for the CDR3 is TGTGCCAGCAAGGCCCCACTCAATCAGCCCCAGCATTTT. The chain is built from TRBV2 and TRBJ1-5; unclear D gene. V was pared by 7 bases and J by 3 bases, with 10 bases between. The CDR3 totals 13 residues. Germline V gene data show CDR1 as SNHLY and CDR2 as FYNNEI.

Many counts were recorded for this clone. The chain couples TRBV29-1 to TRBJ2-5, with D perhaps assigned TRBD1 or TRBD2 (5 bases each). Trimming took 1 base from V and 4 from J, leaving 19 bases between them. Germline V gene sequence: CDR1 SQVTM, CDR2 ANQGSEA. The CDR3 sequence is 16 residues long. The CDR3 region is CSVEVGTRAVGETQYF. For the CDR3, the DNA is TGCAGCGTTGAAGTCGGGACGAGGGCTGTGGGAGAGACCCAGTACTTC.

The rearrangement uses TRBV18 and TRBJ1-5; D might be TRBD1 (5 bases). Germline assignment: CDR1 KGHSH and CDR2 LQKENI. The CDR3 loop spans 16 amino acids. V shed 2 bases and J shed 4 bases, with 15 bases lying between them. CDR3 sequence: CASSPSGPRSNQPQHF. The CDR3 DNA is TGTGCCAGCTCACCATCGGGACCCCGGAGTAATCAGCCCCAGCATTTT.